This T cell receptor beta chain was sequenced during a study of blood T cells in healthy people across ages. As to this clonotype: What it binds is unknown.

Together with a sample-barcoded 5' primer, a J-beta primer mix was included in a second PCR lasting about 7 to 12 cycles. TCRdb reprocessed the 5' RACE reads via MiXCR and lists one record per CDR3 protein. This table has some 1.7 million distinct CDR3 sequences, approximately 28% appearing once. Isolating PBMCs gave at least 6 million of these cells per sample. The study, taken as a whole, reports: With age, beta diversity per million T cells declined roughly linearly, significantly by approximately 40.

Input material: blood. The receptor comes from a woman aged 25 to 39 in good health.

The DNA for the CDR3 is TGTGCCAGCAGCTTAGCGTCGGCTAGCGGGAGAGTTGGTGAGACCCAGTACTTC. Its protein product is CASSLASASGRVGETQYF. V usage is TRBV13 and J usage is TRBJ2-5, with TRBD2 identical over 10 bases. CDR1 and CDR2 from the germline V gene are PRHDT and FYEKMQ (reference sequence). With 1 base clipped from V and 5 bases from J, the junction kept 13 bases outside the gene matches. The CDR3 length is 18 residues.